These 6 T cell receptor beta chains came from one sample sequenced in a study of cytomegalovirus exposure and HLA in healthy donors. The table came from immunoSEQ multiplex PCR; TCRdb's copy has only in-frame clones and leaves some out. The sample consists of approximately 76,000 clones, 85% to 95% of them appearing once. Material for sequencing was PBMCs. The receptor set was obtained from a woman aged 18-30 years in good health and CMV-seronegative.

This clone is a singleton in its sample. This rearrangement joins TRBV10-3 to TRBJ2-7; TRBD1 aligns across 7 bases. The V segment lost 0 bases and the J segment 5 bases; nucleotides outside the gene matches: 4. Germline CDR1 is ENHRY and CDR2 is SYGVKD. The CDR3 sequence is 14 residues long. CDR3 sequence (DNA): TGTGCCATCAGTGAGTCGGACAGGACTCACGAGCAGTACTTC. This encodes CAISESDRTHEQYF.

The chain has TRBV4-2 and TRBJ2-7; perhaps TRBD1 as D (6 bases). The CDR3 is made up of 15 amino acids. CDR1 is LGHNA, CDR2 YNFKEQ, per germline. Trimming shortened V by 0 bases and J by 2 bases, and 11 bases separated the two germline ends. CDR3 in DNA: TGTGCCAGCAGCCAAGAGGGCCAGGGGCCCTACGAGCAGTACTTC. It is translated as CASSQEGQGPYEQYF.

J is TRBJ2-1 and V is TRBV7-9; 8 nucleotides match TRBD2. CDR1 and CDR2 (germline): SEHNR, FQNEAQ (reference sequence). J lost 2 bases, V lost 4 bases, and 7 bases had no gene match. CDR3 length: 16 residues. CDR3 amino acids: CASSSPGRAAYNEQFF. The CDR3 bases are TGTGCCAGCAGCTCCCCCGGGAGGGCGGCCTACAATGAGCAGTTCTTC.

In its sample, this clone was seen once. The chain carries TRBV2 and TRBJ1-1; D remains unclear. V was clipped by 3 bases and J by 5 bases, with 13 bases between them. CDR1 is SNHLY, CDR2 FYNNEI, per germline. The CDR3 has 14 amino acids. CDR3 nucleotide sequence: TGTGCCAGCAGTGAGGGTACCGCGGGGACTGAAGCTTTCTTT. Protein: CASSEGTAGTEAFF.

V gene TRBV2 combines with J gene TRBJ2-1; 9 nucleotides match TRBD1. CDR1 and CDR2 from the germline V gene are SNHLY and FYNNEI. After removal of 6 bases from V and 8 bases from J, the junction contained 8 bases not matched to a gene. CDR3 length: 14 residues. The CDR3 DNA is TGTGCCAGCAGATCAGGACAGGGGTGGGATGAGCAGTTCTTC. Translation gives CASRSGQGWDEQFF.

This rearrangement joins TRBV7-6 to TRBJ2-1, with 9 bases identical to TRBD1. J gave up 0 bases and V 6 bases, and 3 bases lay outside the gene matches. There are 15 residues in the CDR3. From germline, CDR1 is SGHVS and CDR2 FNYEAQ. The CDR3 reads CASRETGGSYNEQFF. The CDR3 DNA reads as TGTGCCAGCAGGGAGACAGGGGGCTCCTACAATGAGCAGTTCTTC.